One sample yielded the 32 T cell receptor beta chains listed below, sequenced in a study of T cell repertoires in cytomegalovirus infection. Via MiXCR, TCRdb re-called the reads, giving one row per CDR3 protein. Altogether a few hundred thousand distinct CDR3 sequences are present, roughly 16% being singletons, with the ten largest covering 12%. The sequenced material came from PBMCs. The origin of the receptors is a human donor in good health (CMV status not recorded). Some clones in this sample may be carry-over from other donors' samples.

The chain links TRBV20-1 to TRBJ2-3, with 8 bases fitting TRBD2. The V and J ends lost 0 bases and 4 bases, in that order; junction bases with no gene match: 3. The CDR3 spans 14 residues. The germline V gene has CDR1 DFQATT and CDR2 SNEGSKA (reference sequence). The DNA of the CDR3 is TGCAGTGCTAGAGACGGGGGGGCCGCAGATACGCAGTATTTT. Its protein product is CSARDGGAADTQYF.

The chain employs TRBV6-2 or TRBV6-3 and TRBJ2-1, with D perhaps TRBD1 (5 bases). V was trimmed by 6 bases and J by 5 bases, leaving 11 bases between them. The CDR3 has 13 residues. Germline CDR1 and CDR2: MNHEY and SVGEGT. CDR3 region: CASRRQINNEQFF. The DNA of the CDR3 is TGTGCCAGCAGGAGACAGATTAACAATGAGCAGTTCTTC.

This CDR3 is CASNIGEGYYGYTF. Here the CDR3 DNA reads TGTGCCAGCAATATAGGGGAGGGGTACTATGGCTACACCTTC. This sequence joins TRBV6-5 and TRBJ1-2, with TRBD1 as a possible D gene (5 bases). The CDR3 is 14 amino acids. V was pared by 7 bases and J by 3 bases, with 15 bases between. Per the germline V gene, CDR1 is MNHEY and CDR2 is SVGAGI.

The CDR3 region has the DNA TGTGCCAGCAGAACGGGGGGGAGCTCCTACAATGAGCAGTTCTTC. Protein sequence: CASRTGGSSYNEQFF. The chain combines TRBV7-9 with TRBJ2-1; 8 bases match TRBD2. J lost 0 bases, V lost 6 bases, and 4 bases had no gene match. This CDR3 has 15 residues. Germline V lookup: CDR1 SEHNR, CDR2 FQNEAQ (reference sequence).

The table lists this clonotype with many counts. The rearrangement links TRBV6-2 or TRBV6-3 to TRBJ2-7; 9 bases are shared with TRBD1. Germline V gives CDR1 MNHEY, CDR2 SVGEGT. This CDR3 region has 13 residues. The junction had 5 bases not matched to a gene; V was cut back by 5 bases and J by 6 bases. In DNA, the CDR3 is TGTGCCAGCAGTCAACAGGGGGCAGGCGAGCAGTACTTC. It encodes CASSQQGAGEQYF.

This clonotype was found a few times. CDR3 region: CASARDPGNTIYF. The CDR3 coding sequence is TGTGCCAGCGCACGGGACCCTGGAAACACCATATATTTT. This rearrangement joins TRBV6-2 or TRBV6-3 to TRBJ1-3, with a weak D call TRBD1 (5 bases). Trimming removed 8 bases from V and 2 bases from J, with 10 bases in between. The germline CDR1 and CDR2 sequences are MNHEY and SVGEGT. This CDR3 region has 13 residues.

Ten or more counts support this clonotype. The chain recombines TRBV7-2 with TRBJ1-2, with 10 nucleotides matching TRBD1. Germline loops: CDR1 SGHTA, CDR2 FQGNSA. After removal of 5 bases from V and 8 bases from J, the junction contained 11 bases not matched to a gene. This CDR3 comprises 15 residues. The CDR3 region has the DNA TGTGCCAGCAGCGTGACAGGGGGCGCAGGAGGCGGCTACACCTTC. It yields the protein CASSVTGGAGGGYTF.

The CDR3 reads CASSQEVGGTATDTQYF. As DNA, the CDR3 is TGTGCCAGCAGCCAAGAGGTCGGGGGTACAGCCACAGATACGCAGTATTTT. The V gene is TRBV3-1, the J gene TRBJ2-3, with D maybe TRBD2 (6 bases). The CDR3 spans 17 residues. CDR1 is LGHDT and CDR2 is YNNKEL in the germline V gene (reference sequence). The V and J ends lost 0 bases and 2 bases respectively, with 15 bases between them.

The chain uses TRBV6-5 and TRBJ1-1; 7 positions agree with TRBD1. V shed 6 bases and J 1 base; nucleotides not matched to a gene: 2. Germline-derived CDR1 and CDR2 are MNHEY and SVGAGI. The CDR3 has 13 residues. The CDR3 protein is CASRQGRNTEAFF. DNA of the CDR3: TGTGCCAGCAGACAGGGGAGGAACACTGAAGCTTTCTTT.

This clonotype was counted between two and nine times. The V and J genes are TRBV20-1 and TRBJ2-3; D ambiguous. The CDR3 runs to 12 residues. CDR1 and CDR2 from the germline V gene are DFQATT and SNEGSKA (reference sequence). V shed 1 base and J shed 4 bases, with 6 bases lying between them. The CDR3 reads CSARVDSDTQYF. The CDR3 coding sequence is TGCAGTGCTAGAGTTGACTCAGATACGCAGTATTTT.

In its sample, this clonotype was seen many times. The V gene is TRBV7-9, the J gene TRBJ2-5; tentative D call: TRBD1 (7 bases). Trimming cost V 5 bases and J 5 bases, with 24 bases left between them. Germline CDR1 reads SEHNR; CDR2 reads FQNEAQ (reference sequence). The CDR3 consists of 17 residues. The CDR3 DNA is TGTGCCAGCAGCGAGAGTAGTGGCGGGACAGTCGTGGAGACCCAGTACTTC. It yields the protein CASSESSGGTVVETQYF.

This clonotype showed up just a few times. The V gene is TRBV6-5, the J gene TRBJ1-2, with 12 bases matching TRBD1. From germline, CDR1 is MNHEY and CDR2 SVGAGI. V shed 2 bases and J 8 bases; nucleotides not matched to a gene: 3. The CDR3 spans 14 residues. The CDR3 reads CASSYEGTGGGYTF. CDR3 nucleotides: TGTGCCAGCAGTTACGAAGGGACAGGGGGCGGCTACACCTTC.

This clonotype was counted at least ten times. CDR3 residues: CASSFWGAGETQYF. The CDR3 DNA follows: TGTGCCAGCAGCTTCTGGGGGGCGGGAGAGACCCAGTACTTC. The chain uses TRBV7-8 and TRBJ2-5, with D possibly called TRBD1 or TRBD2 (6 bases each). Germline CDR1 is SGHVS and CDR2 is FQNEAQ. Trimming left V 3 bases short and J 4 bases short, with 12 bases between. The CDR3 has 14 amino acids.

This clonotype was counted ten times or more. The chain uses TRBV11-2 and TRBJ2-7; the D gene is possibly TRBD2 (6 bases). The CDR3 has 16 residues. Germline values: CDR1 SGHAT, CDR2 FQNNGV. The V and J ends lost 5 bases and 1 base respectively, with 18 bases between them. CDR3 sequence: CASSPGVGTYSYEQYF. The CDR3 DNA sequence: TGTGCCAGCAGCCCTGGGGTGGGGACTTATTCCTACGAGCAGTACTTC.

This clonotype was recorded many times. The V gene is TRBV12-3 or TRBV12-4, the J gene TRBJ2-2; 9 nucleotides match TRBD1. The CDR3 is 17 amino acids. Trimming cost V 5 bases and J 0 bases; bases outside gene matches: 7. CDR3: CASSPTGGTPNTGELFF. The CDR3 coding sequence is TGTGCCAGCAGTCCTACAGGGGGCACTCCGAACACCGGGGAGCTGTTTTTT.

This clonotype was detected many times. The chain joins TRBV27 to TRBJ2-2, with a weak D call TRBD1 (5 bases). This CDR3 has 13 residues. CDR1 and CDR2 (germline): MNHEY, SMNVEV (reference sequence). V shed 3 bases and J shed 9 bases, with 11 bases lying between them. The CDR3 spells CASSFGASRELFF. CDR3 DNA sequence: TGTGCCAGCAGTTTTGGGGCCAGCCGGGAGCTGTTTTTT.

V gene TRBV29-1 combines with J gene TRBJ1-2; D unresolved. Trimming took 6 bases from V and 10 from J, leaving 15 bases between them. CDR3 size: 11 residues. The V gene's germline CDR1 is SQVTM and CDR2 ANQGSEA. The CDR3 DNA follows: TGCAGCGTCGAGGACGAAAGAATCTACACCTTC. Translated: CSVEDERIYTF.

This chain connects TRBV28 to TRBJ1-5; tentative D call: TRBD1 (6 bases). This CDR3 comprises 14 residues. Germline CDR1 and CDR2: MDHEN and SYDVKM. Trimming removed 3 bases from V and 7 bases from J, with 13 bases in between. The DNA for the CDR3 is TGTGCCAGCAGTTTGCCGGGGGCGAGGCAGCCCCAGCATTTT. This sequence encodes CASSLPGARQPQHF.

The V and J genes are TRBV4-1 and TRBJ2-5, with 11 positions matching TRBD2. V trimming: 1 base; J trimming: 5 bases; junction bases outside the gene matches: 6. CDR3 size: 16 residues. Germline values: CDR1 MGHRA, CDR2 YSYEKL. DNA for the CDR3: TGCGCCAGCAGCCAAGTGATACTAGCGGGGGAGGAGACCCAGTACTTC. Protein product: CASSQVILAGEETQYF.

This clonotype was observed many times. The gene calls are TRBV4-3 and TRBJ2-5; 13 nucleotides line up with TRBD2. The CDR3 contains 16 residues. V lost 1 base to trimming and J lost 4 bases; unmatched junction nucleotides: 3. CDR1 LGHNA and CDR2 YSLEER come from the germline V gene. For the CDR3, the DNA is TGCGCCAGCAGCCAAGGGGGGACTAGCGGGATAGAGACCCAGTACTTC. Residues: CASSQGGTSGIETQYF.

This clonotype was observed at least ten times. The chain combines TRBV6-5 with TRBJ2-2; no firm D call. From germline, CDR1 is MNHEY and CDR2 SVGAGI. The CDR3 extends over 13 amino acids. V dropped 8 bases and J dropped 1 base, with 8 bases sitting between them. The CDR3 reads CASGPRNTGELFF. CDR3 DNA sequence: TGTGCCAGCGGCCCGCGGAACACCGGGGAGCTGTTTTTT.

J is TRBJ2-7 and V is TRBV4-2; TRBD1 matches 7 bases. Germline CDR1 reads LGHNA; CDR2 reads YNFKEQ. The CDR3 loop spans 16 amino acids. The V and J ends lost 2 bases and 2 bases, in that order; junction bases with no gene match: 9. The CDR3 protein is CASSQTGDEIPYEQYF. In nucleotides, the CDR3 is TGTGCCAGCAGCCAAACAGGGGATGAAATTCCCTACGAGCAGTACTTC.

This clonotype was picked up many times. DNA for the CDR3: TGTGCCAGCAGCTTCCGACAGGGGGCTGTCGGCTACACCTTC. Translating gives CASSFRQGAVGYTF. The chain couples TRBV7-2 to TRBJ1-2, with 10 bases lining up with TRBD1. The V gene's germline CDR1 is SGHTA and CDR2 FQGNSA. V gave up 3 bases and J gave up 8 bases; unmatched junction bases: 6. This CDR3 comprises 14 residues.

This chain links TRBV20-1 with TRBJ2-5, with 8 bases lining up with TRBD2. The CDR3 covers 14 residues. Germline CDR1 DFQATT, CDR2 SNEGSKA (reference sequence). V lost 5 bases, J lost 1 base, and 6 bases stayed unmatched. CDR3 nucleotides: TGCAGTGCTCCTCGGGGGGGGCCCCAAGAGACCCAGTACTTC. Encoded protein: CSAPRGGPQETQYF.

The chain couples TRBV29-1 to TRBJ2-1; D tentatively reads TRBD1 or TRBD2 (5 bases each). Trimming left V 4 bases short and J 2 bases short, with 12 bases between. Germline V gene lookup returns CDR1 SQVTM and CDR2 ANQGSEA. The CDR3 runs to 14 residues. The CDR3 DNA reads as TGCAGCGTTGTGATTAGGGACCCCTACAATGAGCAGTTCTTC. Its translation: CSVVIRDPYNEQFF.

The chain combines TRBV4-1 with TRBJ2-6; a possible D gene is TRBD2 (5 bases). With 0 bases removed from V and 4 bases from J, the gap between germline ends came to 16 bases. Germline V lookup: CDR1 MGHRA, CDR2 YSYEKL. This CDR3 has 18 amino acids. CDR3 sequence reads: CASSQEGDMVGGANVLTF. Written as DNA, the CDR3 is TGCGCCAGCAGCCAAGAGGGAGACATGGTGGGGGGGGCCAACGTCCTGACTTTC.

This clonotype showed up many times. The chain recombines TRBV7-9 with TRBJ1-1; D unresolved. This CDR3 is built from 12 residues. Looked up from germline, CDR1 is SEHNR and CDR2 is FQNEAQ (reference sequence). Trimming pared 1 base from V and 6 bases from J, leaving 6 bases between. For the CDR3, the DNA is TGTGCCAGCAGCTTAGTAGGGCCTGAAGCTTTCTTT. It specifies CASSLVGPEAFF. Full variable domain (outside the CDR3, taken from reference TRBV7-9 and TRBJ1-1): DTGVSQNPRHKITKRGQNVTFRCDPISEHNRLYWYRQTLGQGPEFLTYFQNEAQLEKSRLLSDRFSAERPKGSFSTLEIQRTEQGDSAMYLCASSLVGPEAFFGQGTRLTVV.

This clonotype was counted ten times or more. This chain connects TRBV7-8 to TRBJ1-1; D is ambiguous. This CDR3 is 17 amino acids long. The V gene lost 5 bases and the J gene lost 2 bases, with 21 bases spanning the gap. Germline lookup yields CDR1 SGHVS and CDR2 FQNEAQ. DNA of the CDR3: TGTGCCAGCAGCCTAGGGCTCCGACGCAGCAGAAACACTGAAGCTTTCTTT. Residues: CASSLGLRRSRNTEAFF.

This clonotype was seen only a few times. This chain connects TRBV12-3 or TRBV12-4 to TRBJ2-1; 7 nucleotides agree with TRBD1. After removal of 6 bases from V and 6 bases from J, the junction contained 14 bases not matched to a gene. This CDR3 has 16 residues. This CDR3 is CASRPATQAGGNEQFF. CDR3 coding DNA: TGTGCCAGCAGACCTGCCACCCAGGCAGGGGGCAATGAGCAGTTCTTC.

The chain couples TRBV12-3 or TRBV12-4 to TRBJ2-7; weak D call: TRBD1 (6 bases). The CDR3 sequence is 15 residues long. V lost 6 bases to trimming and J lost 2 bases, with 17 bases between them. CDR3: CASSGDTRLAYEQYF. The CDR3 DNA is TGTGCCAGCAGCGGGGACACTCGCCTTGCCTACGAGCAGTACTTC.

This clonotype was seen repeatedly, ten times or more. The chain carries TRBV19 and TRBJ2-3; D is undetermined. V gave up 7 bases and J gave up 1 base, with 15 bases separating them. Germline assignment: CDR1 LNHDA and CDR2 SQIVND (reference sequence). This CDR3 is built from 15 residues. The CDR3 DNA sequence: TGTGCCAGTAATGAAAGGTCAACCGGCACAGATACGCAGTATTTT. Protein: CASNERSTGTDTQYF.

This clonotype was found a few times. The CDR3 sequence is CSASSPTSAGNEQFF. CDR3 DNA sequence: TGCAGTGCTAGTAGTCCGACTAGCGCGGGAAATGAGCAGTTCTTC. The gene calls are TRBV20-1 and TRBJ2-1; 8 bases align to TRBD2. J was trimmed by 7 bases and V by 3 bases; bases with no gene match: 11. This CDR3 spans 15 amino acids. The germline CDR1 and CDR2 sequences are DFQATT and SNEGSKA (reference sequence).